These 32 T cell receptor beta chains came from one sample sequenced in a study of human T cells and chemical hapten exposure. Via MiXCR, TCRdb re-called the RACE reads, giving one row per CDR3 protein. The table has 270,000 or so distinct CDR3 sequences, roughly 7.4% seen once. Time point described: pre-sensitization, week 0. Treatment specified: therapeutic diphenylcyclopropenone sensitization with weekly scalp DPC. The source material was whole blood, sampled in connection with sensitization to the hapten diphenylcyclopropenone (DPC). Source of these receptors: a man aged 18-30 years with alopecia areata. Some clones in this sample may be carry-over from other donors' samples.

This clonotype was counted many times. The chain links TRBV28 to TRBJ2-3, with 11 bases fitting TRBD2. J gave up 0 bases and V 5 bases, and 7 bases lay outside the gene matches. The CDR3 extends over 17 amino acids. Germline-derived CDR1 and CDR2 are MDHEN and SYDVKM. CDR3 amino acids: CASSPSTSGGSTDTQYF. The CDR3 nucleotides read TGTGCCAGCAGTCCCTCCACTAGCGGGGGAAGCACAGATACGCAGTATTTT. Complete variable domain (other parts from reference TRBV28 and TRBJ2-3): DVKVTQSSRYLVKRTGEKVFLECVQDMDHENMFWYRQDPGLGLRLIYFSYDVKMKEKGDIPEGYSVSREKKERFSLILESASTNQTSMYLCASSPSTSGGSTDTQYFGPGTRLTVL.

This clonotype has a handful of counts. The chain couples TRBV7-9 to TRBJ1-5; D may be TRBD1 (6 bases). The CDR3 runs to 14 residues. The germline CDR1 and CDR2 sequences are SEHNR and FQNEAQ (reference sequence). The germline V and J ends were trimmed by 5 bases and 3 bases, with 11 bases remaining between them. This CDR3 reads CASSARDTNQPQHF. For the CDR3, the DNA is TGTGCCAGCAGCGCCCGGGACACCAATCAGCCCCAGCATTTT.

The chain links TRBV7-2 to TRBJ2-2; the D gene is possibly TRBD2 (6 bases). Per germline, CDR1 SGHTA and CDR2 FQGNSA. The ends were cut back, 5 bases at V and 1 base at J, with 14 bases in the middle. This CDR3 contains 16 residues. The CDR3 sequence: CASSPQLAENTGELFF. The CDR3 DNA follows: TGTGCCAGCAGCCCCCAGTTAGCGGAGAACACCGGGGAGCTGTTTTTT.

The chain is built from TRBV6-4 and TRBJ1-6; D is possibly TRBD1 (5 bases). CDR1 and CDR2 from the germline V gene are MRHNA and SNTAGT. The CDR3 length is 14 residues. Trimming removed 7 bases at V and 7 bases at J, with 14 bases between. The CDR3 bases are TGTGCCAGCAAGGACACGGCCGTGAATTCACCCCTCCACTTT. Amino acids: CASKDTAVNSPLHF.

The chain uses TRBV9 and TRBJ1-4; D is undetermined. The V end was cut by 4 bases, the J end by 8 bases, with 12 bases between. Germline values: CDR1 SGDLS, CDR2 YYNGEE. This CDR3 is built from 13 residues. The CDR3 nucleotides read TGTGCCAGCAGCCCCCATAGGGAGGAAAAACTGTTTTTT. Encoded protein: CASSPHREEKLFF.

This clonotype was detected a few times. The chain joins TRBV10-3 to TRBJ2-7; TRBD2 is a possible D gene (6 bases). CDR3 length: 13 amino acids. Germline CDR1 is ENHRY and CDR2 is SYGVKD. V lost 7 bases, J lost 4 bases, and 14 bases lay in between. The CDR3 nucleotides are TGTGCCATCAAGCCCGCAGGACTATACGAGCAGTACTTC. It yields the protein CAIKPAGLYEQYF.

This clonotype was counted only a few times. Here the CDR3 reads CASSPDRTGSTEAFF. CDR3 sequence (DNA): TGTGCCAGCAGCCCGGACAGGACTGGGAGCACTGAAGCTTTCTTT. The chain links TRBV14 to TRBJ1-1; 7 bases align to TRBD1. V lost 4 bases, J lost 4 bases, and 9 bases stayed unmatched. The germline V gene has CDR1 SGHDN and CDR2 FVKESK. The CDR3 consists of 15 residues. Full variable domain (remainder filled in from reference TRBV14 and TRBJ1-1): EAGVTQFPSHSVIEKGQTVTLRCDPISGHDNLYWYRRVMGKEIKFLLHFVKESKQDESGMPNNRFLAERTGGTYSTLKVQPAELEDSGVYFCASSPDRTGSTEAFFGQGTRLTVV.

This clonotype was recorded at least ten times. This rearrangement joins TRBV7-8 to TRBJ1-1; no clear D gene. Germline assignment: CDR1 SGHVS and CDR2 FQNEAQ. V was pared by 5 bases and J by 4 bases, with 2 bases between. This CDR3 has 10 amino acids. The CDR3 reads CASSITEAFF. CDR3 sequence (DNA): TGTGCCAGCAGCATCACTGAAGCTTTCTTT.

The CDR3 DNA sequence: TGCAGCGTTGTCGGAGCAGAGTGGGACACTGAAGCTTTCTTT. Its translation: CSVVGAEWDTEAFF. This sequence joins TRBV29-1 and TRBJ1-1, with D hard to call. The CDR3 covers 14 residues. CDR1 SQVTM and CDR2 ANQGSEA come from the germline V gene. Between the trimmed V and J ends, which lost 4 bases and 3 bases, there was a span of 15 bases.

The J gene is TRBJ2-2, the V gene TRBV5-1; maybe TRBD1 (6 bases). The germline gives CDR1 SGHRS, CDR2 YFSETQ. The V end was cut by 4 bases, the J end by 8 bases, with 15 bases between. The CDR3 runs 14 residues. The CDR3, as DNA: TGCGCCAGCAGCCCCACAGGGAATCTGGGGGAGCTGTTTTTT. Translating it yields CASSPTGNLGELFF. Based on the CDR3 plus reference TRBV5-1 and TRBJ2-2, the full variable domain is KAGVTQTPRYLIKTRGQQVTLSCSPISGHRSVSWYQQTPGQGLQFLFEYFSETQRNKGNFPGRFSGRQFSNSRSEMNVSTLELGDSALYLCASSPTGNLGELFFGEGSRLTVL.

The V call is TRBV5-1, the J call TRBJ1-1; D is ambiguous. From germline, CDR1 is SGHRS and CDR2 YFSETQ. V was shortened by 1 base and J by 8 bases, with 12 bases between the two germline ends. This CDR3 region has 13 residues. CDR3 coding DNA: TGCGCCAGCAGCTTGAACCCATCGATAGAAGCTTTCTTT. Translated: CASSLNPSIEAFF. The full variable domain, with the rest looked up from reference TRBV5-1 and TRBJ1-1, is KAGVTQTPRYLIKTRGQQVTLSCSPISGHRSVSWYQQTPGQGLQFLFEYFSETQRNKGNFPGRFSGRQFSNSRSEMNVSTLELGDSALYLCASSLNPSIEAFFGQGTRLTVV.

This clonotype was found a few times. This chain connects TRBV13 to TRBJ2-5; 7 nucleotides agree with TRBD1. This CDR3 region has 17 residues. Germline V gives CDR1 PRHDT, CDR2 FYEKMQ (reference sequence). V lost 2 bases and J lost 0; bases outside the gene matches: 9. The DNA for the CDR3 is TGTGCCAGCAGCTTACGAGGGGGCGCCTGGTACCAAGAGACCCAGTACTTC. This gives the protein CASSLRGGAWYQETQYF.

Written as DNA, the CDR3 is TGTGCCAGCAGCCCCTCCGGGGGTCCGTATTCACCCCTCCACTTT. This encodes CASSPSGGPYSPLHF. This sequence joins TRBV7-2 and TRBJ1-6; the D gene is possibly TRBD1 (5 bases). CDR3 length: 15 amino acids. Germline CDR1 and CDR2: SGHTA and FQGNSA. Trimming left V 5 bases short and J 8 bases short, with 16 bases between.

The CDR3 reads CASNQMGGFDNSPLHF. In nucleotides, the CDR3 is TGTGCCAGCAATCAAATGGGAGGCTTTGATAATTCACCCCTCCACTTT. The chain is built from TRBV5-5 and TRBJ1-6; no reliable D call. Trimming shortened V by 6 bases and J by 5 bases, and 18 bases separated the two germline ends. The CDR3 spans 16 residues. CDR1 is SGHKS, CDR2 YYEKEE, per germline (reference sequence).

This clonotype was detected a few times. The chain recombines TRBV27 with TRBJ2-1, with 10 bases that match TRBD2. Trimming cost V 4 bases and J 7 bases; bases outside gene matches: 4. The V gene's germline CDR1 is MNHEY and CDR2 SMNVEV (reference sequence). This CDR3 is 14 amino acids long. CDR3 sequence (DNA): TGTGCCAGCAGTTCACCGGGACTAGCGAATGAGCAGTTCTTC. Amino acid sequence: CASSSPGLANEQFF.

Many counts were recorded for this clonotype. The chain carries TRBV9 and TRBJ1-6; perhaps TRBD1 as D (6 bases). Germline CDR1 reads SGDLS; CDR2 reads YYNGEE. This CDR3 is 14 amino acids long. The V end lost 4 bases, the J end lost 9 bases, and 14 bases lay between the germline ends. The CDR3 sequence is CASSITGSPSPLHF. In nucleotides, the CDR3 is TGTGCCAGCAGCATTACAGGGTCTCCTTCACCCCTCCACTTT.

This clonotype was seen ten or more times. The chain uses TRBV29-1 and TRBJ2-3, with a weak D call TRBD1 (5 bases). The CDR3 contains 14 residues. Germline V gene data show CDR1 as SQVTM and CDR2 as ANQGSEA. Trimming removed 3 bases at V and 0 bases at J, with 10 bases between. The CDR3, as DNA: TGCAGCGTTGACTTGTCAGGGAGCACAGATACGCAGTATTTT. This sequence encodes CSVDLSGSTDTQYF.

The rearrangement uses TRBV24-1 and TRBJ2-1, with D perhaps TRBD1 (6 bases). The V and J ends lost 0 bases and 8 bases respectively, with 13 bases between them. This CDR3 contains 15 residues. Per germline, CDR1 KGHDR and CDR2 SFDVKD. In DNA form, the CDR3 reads TGTGCCACCAGTGATTTGTCAGCCAGGGGTCATGAGCAGTTCTTC. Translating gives CATSDLSARGHEQFF.

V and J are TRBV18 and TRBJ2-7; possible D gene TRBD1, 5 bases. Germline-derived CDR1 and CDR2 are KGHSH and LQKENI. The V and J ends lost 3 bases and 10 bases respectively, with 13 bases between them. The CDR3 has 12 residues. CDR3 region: CASSPDSPYQYF. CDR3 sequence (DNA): TGTGCCAGCTCACCCGACAGTCCGTATCAGTACTTC.

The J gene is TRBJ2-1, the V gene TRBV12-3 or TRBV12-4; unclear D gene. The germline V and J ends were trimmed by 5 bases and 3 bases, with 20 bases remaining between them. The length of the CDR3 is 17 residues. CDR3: CASSPRGLFPFYNEQFF. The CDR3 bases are TGTGCCAGCAGTCCTCGAGGCCTTTTTCCCTTCTACAATGAGCAGTTCTTC.

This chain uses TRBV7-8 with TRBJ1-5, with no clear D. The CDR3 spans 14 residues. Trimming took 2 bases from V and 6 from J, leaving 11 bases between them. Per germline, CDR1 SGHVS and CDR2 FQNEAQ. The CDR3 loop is CASSLSPEIQPQHF. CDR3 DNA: TGTGCCAGCAGCTTAAGCCCAGAGATTCAGCCCCAGCATTTT. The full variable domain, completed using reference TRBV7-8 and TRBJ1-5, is GAGVSQSPRYKVAKRGQDVALRCDPISGHVSLFWYQQALGQGPEFLTYFQNEAQLDKSGLPSDRFFAERPEGSVSTLKIQRTQQEDSAVYLCASSLSPEIQPQHFGDGTRLSIL.

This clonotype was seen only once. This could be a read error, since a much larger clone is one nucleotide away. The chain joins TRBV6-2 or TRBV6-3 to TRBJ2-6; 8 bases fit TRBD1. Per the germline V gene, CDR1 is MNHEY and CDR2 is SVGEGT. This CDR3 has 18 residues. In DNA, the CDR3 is TGTGTCAGCAGAGAGGACAGGGTAGGTCCCTCTGGGGCCAACGTCCTGACTTTC. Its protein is CVSREDRVGPSGANVLTF.

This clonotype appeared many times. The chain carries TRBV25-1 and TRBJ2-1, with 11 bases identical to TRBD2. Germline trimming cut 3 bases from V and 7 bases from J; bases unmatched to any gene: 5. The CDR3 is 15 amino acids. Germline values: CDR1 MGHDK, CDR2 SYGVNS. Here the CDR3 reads CASSDPSGGINEQFF. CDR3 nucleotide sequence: TGTGCCAGCAGTGATCCTAGCGGGGGGATTAATGAGCAGTTCTTC.

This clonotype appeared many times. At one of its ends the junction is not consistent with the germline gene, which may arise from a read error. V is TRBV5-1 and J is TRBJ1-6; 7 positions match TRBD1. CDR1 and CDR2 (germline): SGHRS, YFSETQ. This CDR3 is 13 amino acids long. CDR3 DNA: TGTGCCAGCAGCCGGGACAGTAATTCACCCCTCCACTTT. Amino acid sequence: CASSRDSNSPLHF.

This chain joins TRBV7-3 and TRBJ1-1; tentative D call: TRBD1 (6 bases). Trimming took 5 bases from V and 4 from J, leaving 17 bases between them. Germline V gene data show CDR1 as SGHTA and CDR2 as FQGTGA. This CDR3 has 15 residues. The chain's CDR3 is CASSPQGFGVTEAFF. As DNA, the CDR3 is TGTGCCAGCAGCCCACAGGGATTTGGGGTCACTGAAGCTTTCTTT.

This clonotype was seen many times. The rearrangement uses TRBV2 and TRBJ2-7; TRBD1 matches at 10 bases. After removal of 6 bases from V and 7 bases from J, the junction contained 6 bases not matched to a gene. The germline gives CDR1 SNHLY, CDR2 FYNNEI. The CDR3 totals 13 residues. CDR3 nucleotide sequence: TGTGCCAGCAGCGACAGGGGGCGAGGGGAGCAGTACGTC. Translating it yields CASSDRGRGEQYV.

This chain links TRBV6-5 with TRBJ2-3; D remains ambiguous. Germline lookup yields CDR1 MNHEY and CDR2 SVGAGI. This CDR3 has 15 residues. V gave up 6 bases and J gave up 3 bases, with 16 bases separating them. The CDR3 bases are TGTGCCAGCAGCCCCAAAGATACGGAGACAGATACGCAGTATTTT. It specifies CASSPKDTETDTQYF.

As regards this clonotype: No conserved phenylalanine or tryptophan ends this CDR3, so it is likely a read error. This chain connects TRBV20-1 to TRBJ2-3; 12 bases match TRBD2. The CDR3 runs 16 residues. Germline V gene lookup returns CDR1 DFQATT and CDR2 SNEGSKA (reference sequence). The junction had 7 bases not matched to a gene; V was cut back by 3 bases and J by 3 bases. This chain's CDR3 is CSASMASGGGTDTQYS. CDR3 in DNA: TGCAGTGCTAGTATGGCTAGCGGGGGGGGGACAGATACGCAGTATTCT.

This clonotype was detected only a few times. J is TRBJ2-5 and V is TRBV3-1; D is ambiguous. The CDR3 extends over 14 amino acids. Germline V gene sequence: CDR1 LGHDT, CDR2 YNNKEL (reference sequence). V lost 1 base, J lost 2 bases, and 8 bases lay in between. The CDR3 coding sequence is TGTGCCAGCAGCCAAGGGACCTTACAAGAGACCCAGTACTTC. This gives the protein CASSQGTLQETQYF.

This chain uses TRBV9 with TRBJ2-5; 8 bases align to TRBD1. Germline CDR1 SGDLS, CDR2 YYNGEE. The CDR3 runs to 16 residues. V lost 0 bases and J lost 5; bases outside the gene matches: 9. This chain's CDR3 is CASSVAQAGGRETQYF. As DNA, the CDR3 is TGTGCCAGCAGCGTAGCTCAGGCAGGGGGCCGGGAGACCCAGTACTTC.

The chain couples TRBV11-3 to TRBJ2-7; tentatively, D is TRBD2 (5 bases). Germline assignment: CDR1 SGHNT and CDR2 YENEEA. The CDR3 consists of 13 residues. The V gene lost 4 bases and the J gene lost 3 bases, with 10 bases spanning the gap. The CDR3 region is CASSSGGYYEQYF. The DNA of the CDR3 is TGTGCCAGCAGCTCCGGAGGATACTACGAGCAGTACTTC.

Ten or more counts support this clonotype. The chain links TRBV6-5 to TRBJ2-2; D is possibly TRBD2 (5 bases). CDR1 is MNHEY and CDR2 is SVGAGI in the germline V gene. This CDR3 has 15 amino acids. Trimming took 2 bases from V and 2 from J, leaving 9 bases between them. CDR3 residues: CASSYRGVNTGELFF. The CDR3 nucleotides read TGTGCCAGCAGTTACCGGGGAGTAAACACCGGGGAGCTGTTTTTT.